This T cell receptor beta chain was sequenced for a study of T-cell memory formation after mild COVID-19. Looking at the study overall: TCR clusters largely stayed donor specific. Study results and limitations: For contracting clones, CD4+ ones sat mainly in CM and EM, CD8+ in EMRA. Day 15 to 85 contracting clones showed balanced CD4/CD8; later expanders leaned CD4+.

Trimming pared 5 bases from V and 5 bases from J, leaving 9 bases between. The CDR3 covers 12 residues. For this clonotype: Its target is unknown.

TCRdb ran MiXCR on the 5' RACE reads and lists one entry per CDR3 protein. The table includes about 470,000 distinct CDR3 sequences, about 18% detected once. The chain links TRBV12-3 or TRBV12-4 to TRBJ1-1; D not certain. The TCR comes from an adult woman who had mild COVID-19 (a few samples of this study predate the infection). Cell type and time point are not known. Material: PBMCs or a T cell subset sorted from them (not recorded which). CDR3 sequence reads: CASSPLRTEAFF. DNA of the CDR3: TGTGCCAGCAGTCCCCTCAGGACTGAAGCTTTCTTT.